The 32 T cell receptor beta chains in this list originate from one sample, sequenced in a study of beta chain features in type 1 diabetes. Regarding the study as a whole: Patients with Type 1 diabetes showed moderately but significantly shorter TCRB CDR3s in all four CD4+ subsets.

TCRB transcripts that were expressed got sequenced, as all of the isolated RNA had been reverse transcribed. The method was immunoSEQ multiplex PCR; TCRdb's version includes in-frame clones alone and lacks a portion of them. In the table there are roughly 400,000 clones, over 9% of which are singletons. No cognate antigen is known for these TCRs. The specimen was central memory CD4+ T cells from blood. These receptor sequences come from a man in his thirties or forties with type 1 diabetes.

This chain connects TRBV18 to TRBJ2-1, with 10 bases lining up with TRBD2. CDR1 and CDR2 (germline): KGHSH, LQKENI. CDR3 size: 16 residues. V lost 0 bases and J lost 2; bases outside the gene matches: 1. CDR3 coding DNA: TGTGCCAGCTCACCACCTGGACTAGCGGCCTACAATGAGCAGTTCTTC. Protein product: CASSPPGLAAYNEQFF.

The CDR3 loop reads CASSSQGGEKLFF. The CDR3 DNA follows: TGTGCCAGCAGCTCGCAGGGAGGTGAAAAACTGTTTTTT. The gene calls are TRBV7-2 and TRBJ1-4; the D gene is possibly TRBD1 (5 bases). The CDR3 spans 13 residues. Germline CDR1 reads SGHTA; CDR2 reads FQGNSA. The V and J ends lost 4 bases and 7 bases respectively, with 10 bases between them.

CDR3 sequence reads: CARPGTYNQPQHF. Here the CDR3 DNA reads TGTGCCAGACCCGGGACATACAATCAGCCCCAGCATTTT. The chain links TRBV2 to TRBJ1-5; TRBD1 is a possible D gene (6 bases). V lost 9 bases and J lost 3, with 12 bases in between. Per germline, CDR1 SNHLY and CDR2 FYNNEI. The CDR3 sequence is 13 residues long.

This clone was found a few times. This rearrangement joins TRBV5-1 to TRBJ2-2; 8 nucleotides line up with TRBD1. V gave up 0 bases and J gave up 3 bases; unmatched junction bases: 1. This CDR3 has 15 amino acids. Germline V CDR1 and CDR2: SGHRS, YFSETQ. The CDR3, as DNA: TGCGCCAGCAGCTTGGACAGGGGGGACACCGGGGAGCTGTTTTTT. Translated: CASSLDRGDTGELFF.

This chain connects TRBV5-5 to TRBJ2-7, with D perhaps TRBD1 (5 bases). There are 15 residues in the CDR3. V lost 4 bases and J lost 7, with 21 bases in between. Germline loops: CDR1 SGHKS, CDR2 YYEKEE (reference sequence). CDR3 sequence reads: CASSRESGLRGEQYF. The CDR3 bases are TGTGCCAGCAGCAGAGAATCAGGGTTAAGAGGTGAGCAGTACTTC.

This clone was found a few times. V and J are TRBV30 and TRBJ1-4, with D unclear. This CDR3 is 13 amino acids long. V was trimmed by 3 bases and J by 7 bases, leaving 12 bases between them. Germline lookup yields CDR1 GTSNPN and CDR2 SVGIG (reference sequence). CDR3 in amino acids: CAWRGPPGEKLFF. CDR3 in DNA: TGTGCCTGGAGAGGCCCTCCGGGTGAAAAACTGTTTTTT.

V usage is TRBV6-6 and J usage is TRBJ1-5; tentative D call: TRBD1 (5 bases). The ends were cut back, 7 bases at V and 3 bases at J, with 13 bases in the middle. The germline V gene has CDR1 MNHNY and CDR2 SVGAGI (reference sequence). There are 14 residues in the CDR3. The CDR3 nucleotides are TGTGCCAGCAACGGGGGAGGCACCAATCAGCCCCAGCATTTT. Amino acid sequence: CASNGGGTNQPQHF.

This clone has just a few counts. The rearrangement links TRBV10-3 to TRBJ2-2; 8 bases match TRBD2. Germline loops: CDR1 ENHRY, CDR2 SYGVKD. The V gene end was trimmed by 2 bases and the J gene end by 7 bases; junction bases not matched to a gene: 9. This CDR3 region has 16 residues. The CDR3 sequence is CAISEPSGSRGGELFF. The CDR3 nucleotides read TGTGCCATCAGTGAGCCCAGCGGGAGCCGCGGCGGGGAGCTGTTTTTT.

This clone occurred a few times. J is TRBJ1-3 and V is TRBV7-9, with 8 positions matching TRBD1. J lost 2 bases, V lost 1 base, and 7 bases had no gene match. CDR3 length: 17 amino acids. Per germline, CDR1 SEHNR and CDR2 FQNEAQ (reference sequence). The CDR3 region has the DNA TGTGCCAGCAGCTTAGGGACAGGGATCCAAGCTGGAAACACCATATATTTT. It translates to CASSLGTGIQAGNTIYF.

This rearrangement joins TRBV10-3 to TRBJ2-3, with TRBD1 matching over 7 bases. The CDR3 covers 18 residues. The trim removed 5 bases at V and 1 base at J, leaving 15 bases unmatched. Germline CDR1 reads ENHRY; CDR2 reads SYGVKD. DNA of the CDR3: TGTGCCATCAGTCATCCCCCGAATAGGGGGCTTCGCACAGATACGCAGTATTTT. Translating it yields CAISHPPNRGLRTDTQYF.

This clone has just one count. CDR3 DNA: TGTGCCAGCCGGACAGGGGGATCGGGGGGCACTGAAGCTTTCTTT. Its translation is CASRTGGSGGTEAFF. The chain uses TRBV6-5 and TRBJ1-1, with 10 bases aligning to TRBD1. The germline V gene has CDR1 MNHEY and CDR2 SVGAGI. The CDR3 runs 15 residues. Unmatched junction bases numbered 10, after V lost 8 bases and J lost 4 bases.

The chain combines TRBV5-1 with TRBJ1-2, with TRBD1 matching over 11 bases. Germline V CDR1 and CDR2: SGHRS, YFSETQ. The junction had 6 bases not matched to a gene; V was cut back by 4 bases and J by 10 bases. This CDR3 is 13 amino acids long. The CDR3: CASSLDRGQDYTF. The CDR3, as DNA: TGCGCCAGCAGCCTGGACAGGGGGCAGGACTACACCTTC. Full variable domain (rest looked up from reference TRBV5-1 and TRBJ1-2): KAGVTQTPRYLIKTRGQQVTLSCSPISGHRSVSWYQQTPGQGLQFLFEYFSETQRNKGNFPGRFSGRQFSNSRSEMNVSTLELGDSALYLCASSLDRGQDYTFGSGTRLTVV.

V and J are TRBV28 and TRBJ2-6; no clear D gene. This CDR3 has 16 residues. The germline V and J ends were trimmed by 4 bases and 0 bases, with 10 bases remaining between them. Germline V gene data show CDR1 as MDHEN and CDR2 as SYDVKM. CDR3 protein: CASSYPGVSGANVLTF. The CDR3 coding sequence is TGTGCCAGCAGTTATCCTGGGGTCTCTGGGGCCAACGTCCTGACTTTC.

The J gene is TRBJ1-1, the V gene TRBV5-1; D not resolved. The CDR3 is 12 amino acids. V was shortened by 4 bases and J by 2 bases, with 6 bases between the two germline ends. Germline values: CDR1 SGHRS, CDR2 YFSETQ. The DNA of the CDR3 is TGCGCCAGCAGCCCCACAAACACTGAAGCTTTCTTT. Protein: CASSPTNTEAFF.

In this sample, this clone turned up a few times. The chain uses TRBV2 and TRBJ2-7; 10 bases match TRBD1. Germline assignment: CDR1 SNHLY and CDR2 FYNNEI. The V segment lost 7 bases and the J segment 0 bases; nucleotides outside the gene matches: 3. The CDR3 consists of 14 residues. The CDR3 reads CASTRTGGSYEQYF. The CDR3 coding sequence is TGTGCCAGCACCCGGACAGGGGGCTCCTACGAGCAGTACTTC.

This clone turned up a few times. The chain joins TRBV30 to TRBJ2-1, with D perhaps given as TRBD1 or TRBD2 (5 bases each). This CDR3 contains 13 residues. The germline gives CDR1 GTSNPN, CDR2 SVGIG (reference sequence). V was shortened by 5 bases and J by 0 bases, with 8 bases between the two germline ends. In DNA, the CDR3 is TGTGCCTGGTCCGGGACCTCCTACAATGAGCAGTTCTTC. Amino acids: CAWSGTSYNEQFF.

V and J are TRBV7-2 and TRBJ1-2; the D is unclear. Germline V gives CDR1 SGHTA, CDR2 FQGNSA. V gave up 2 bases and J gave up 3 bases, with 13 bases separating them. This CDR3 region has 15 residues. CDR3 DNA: TGTGCCAGCAGCTTATCAGGCCTGGTTGACTATGGCTACACCTTC. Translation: CASSLSGLVDYGYTF. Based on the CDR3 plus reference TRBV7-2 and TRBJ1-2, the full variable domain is GAGVSQSPSNKVTEKGKDVELRCDPISGHTALYWYRQSLGQGLEFLIYFQGNSAPDKSGLPSDRFSAERTGGSVSTLTIQRTQQEDSAVYLCASSLSGLVDYGYTFGSGTRLTVV.

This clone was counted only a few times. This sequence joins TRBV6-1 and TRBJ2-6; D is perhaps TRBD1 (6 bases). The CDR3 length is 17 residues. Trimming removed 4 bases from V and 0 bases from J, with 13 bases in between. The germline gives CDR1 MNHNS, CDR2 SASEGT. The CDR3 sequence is CASSVTGIDSGANVLTF. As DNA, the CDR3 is TGTGCCAGCAGTGTAACAGGGATAGACTCTGGGGCCAACGTCCTGACTTTC.

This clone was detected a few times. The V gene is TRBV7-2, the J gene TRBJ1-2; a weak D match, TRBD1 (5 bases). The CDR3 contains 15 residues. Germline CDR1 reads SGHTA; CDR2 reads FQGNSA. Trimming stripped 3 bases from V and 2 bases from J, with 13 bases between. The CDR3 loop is CASSFSTGLNYGYTF. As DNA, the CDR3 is TGTGCCAGCAGCTTCAGCACGGGACTGAACTATGGCTACACCTTC.

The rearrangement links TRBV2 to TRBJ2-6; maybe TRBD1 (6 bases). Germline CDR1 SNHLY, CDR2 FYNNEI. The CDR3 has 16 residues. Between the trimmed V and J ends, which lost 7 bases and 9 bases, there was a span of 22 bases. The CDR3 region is CASTEGGVDAYNVLTF. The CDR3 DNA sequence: TGTGCCAGCACCGAAGGGGGTGTCGATGCGTACAACGTCCTGACTTTC.

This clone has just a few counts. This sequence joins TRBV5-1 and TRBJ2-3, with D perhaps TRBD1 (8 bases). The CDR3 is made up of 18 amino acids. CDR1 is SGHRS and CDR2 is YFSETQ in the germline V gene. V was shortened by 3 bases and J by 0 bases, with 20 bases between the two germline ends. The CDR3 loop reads CASSSAGTGLVSTDTQYF. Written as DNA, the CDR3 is TGCGCCAGCAGCTCCGCCGGGACAGGACTAGTGAGCACAGATACGCAGTATTTT.

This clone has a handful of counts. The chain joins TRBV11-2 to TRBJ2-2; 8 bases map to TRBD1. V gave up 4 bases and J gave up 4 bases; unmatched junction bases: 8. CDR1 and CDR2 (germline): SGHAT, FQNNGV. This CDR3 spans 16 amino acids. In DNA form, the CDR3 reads TGTGCCAGCAGCTCCACAGGGGGGAGTAGCACCGGGGAGCTGTTTTTT. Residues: CASSSTGGSSTGELFF. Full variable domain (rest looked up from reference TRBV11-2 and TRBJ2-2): EAGVAQSPRYKIIEKRQSVAFWCNPISGHATLYWYQQILGQGPKLLIQFQNNGVVDDSQLPKDRFSAERLKGVDSTLKIQPAKLEDSAVYLCASSSTGGSSTGELFFGEGSRLTVL.

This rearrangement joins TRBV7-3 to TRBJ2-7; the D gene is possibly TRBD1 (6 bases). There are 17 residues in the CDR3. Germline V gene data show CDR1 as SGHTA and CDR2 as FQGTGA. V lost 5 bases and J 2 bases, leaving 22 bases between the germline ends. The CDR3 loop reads CASSLGIGQFLTYEQYF. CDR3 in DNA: TGTGCCAGCAGCCTAGGGATCGGACAGTTCCTTACCTACGAGCAGTACTTC.

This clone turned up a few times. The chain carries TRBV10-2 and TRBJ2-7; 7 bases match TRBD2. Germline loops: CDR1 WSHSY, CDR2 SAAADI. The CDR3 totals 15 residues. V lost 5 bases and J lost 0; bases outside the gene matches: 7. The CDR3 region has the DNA TGCGCCAGCAGTTTTTACGGGACTACCTCCTACGAGCAGTACTTC. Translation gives CASSFYGTTSYEQYF.

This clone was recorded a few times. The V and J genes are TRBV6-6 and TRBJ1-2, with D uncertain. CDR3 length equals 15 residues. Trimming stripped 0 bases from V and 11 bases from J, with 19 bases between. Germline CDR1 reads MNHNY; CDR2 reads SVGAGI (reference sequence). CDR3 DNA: TGTGCCAGCAGTTACTCGATAGGCGTCCCACTACCTTACACCTTC. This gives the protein CASSYSIGVPLPYTF.

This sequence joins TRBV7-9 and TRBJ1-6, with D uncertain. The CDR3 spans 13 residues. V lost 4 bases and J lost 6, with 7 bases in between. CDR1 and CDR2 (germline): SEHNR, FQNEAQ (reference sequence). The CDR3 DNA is TGTGCCAGCAGCTCCGCGGCTAATTCACCCCTCCACTTT. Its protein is CASSSAANSPLHF.

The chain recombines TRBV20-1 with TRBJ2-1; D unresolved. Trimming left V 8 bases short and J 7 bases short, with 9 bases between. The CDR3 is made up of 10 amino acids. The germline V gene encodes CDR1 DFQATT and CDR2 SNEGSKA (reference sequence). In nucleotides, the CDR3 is TGCAGTTTCATCGAAAATGAGCAGTTCTTC. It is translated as CSFIENEQFF.

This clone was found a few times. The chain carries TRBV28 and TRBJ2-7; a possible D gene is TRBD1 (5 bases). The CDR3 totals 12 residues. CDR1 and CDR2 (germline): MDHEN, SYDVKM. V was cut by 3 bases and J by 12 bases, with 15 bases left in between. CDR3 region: CASSLDIRATYF. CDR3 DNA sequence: TGTGCCAGCAGTTTGGACATCCGGGCAACGTACTTC.

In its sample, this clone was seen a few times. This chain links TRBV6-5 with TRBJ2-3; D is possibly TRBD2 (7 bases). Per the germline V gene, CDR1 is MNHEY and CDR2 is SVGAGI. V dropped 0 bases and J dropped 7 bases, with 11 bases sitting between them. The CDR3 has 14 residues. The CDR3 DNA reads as TGTGCCAGCAGTTACTCGGGGGGGCTGAATACGCAGTATTTT. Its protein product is CASSYSGGLNTQYF.

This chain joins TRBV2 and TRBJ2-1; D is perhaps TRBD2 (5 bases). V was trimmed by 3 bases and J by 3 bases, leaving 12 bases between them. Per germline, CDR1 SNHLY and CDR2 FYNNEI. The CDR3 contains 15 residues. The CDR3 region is CASSDGGSVYNEQFF. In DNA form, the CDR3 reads TGTGCCAGCAGTGACGGAGGTTCTGTCTACAATGAGCAGTTCTTC.

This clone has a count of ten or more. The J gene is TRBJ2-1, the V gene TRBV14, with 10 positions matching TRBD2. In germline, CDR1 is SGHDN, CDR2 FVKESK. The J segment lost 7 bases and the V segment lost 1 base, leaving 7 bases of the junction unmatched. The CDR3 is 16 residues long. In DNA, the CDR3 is TGTGCCAGCAGCCAAGGATTCGGTAGCGGGAGGAATGAGCAGTTCTTC. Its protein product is CASSQGFGSGRNEQFF.

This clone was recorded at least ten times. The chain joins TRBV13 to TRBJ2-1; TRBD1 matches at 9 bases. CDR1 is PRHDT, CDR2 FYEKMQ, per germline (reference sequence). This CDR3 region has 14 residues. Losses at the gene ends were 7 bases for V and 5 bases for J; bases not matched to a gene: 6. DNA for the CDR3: TGTGCCAGCACCACAGGGGGCGTCCACAATGAGCAGTTCTTC. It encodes CASTTGGVHNEQFF.